This T cell receptor (beta chain) was found in a study of shared clonotypes between healthy human individuals. Produced via immunoSEQ multiplex PCR; TCRdb's table is partial and in-frame only. Of some 1 million clones detected, roughly 80% appear once; the ten largest clones hold 1.2% to 1.5%. The CDR3 contains 14 residues. Trimming removed 10 bases at V and 4 bases at J, with 17 bases between. Germline V CDR1 and CDR2: SNHLY, FYNNEI. This TCR came from a man aged 18 to 29 in good health. This chain connects TRBV2 to TRBJ1-5, with D possibly TRBD1 on 5 matching bases. Sequenced material: memory CD4+ T cells sorted from blood. Subset in this sample: CD45RA-negative fraction. This CDR3 is CAIAWGNTNQPQHF. For the CDR3, the DNA is TGTGCCATTGCCTGGGGGAACACTAATCAGCCCCAGCATTTT.